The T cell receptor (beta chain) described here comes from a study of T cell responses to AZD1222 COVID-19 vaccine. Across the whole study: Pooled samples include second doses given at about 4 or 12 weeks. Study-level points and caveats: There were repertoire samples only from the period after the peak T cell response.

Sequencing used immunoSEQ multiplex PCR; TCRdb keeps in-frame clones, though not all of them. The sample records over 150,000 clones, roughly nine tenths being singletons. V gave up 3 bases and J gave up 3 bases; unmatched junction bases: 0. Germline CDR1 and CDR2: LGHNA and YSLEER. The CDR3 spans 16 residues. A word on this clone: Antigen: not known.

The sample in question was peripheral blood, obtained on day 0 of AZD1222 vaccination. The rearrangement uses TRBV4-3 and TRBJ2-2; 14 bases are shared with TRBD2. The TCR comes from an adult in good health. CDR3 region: CASSQGLAGDTGELFF. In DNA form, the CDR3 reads TGCGCCAGCAGCCAGGGACTAGCGGGGGACACCGGGGAGCTGTTTTTT.